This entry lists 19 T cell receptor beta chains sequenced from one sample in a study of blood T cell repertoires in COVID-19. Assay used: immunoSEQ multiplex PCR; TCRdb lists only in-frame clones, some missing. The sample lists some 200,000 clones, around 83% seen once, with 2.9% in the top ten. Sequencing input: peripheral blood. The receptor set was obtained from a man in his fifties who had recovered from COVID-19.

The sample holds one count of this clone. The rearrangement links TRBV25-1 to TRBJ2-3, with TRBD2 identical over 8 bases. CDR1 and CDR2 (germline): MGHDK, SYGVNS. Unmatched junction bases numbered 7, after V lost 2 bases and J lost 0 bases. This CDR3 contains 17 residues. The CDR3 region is CASSEVLAGTSTDTQYF. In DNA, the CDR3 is TGTGCCAGCAGTGAAGTCTTAGCGGGAACTAGCACAGATACGCAGTATTTT.

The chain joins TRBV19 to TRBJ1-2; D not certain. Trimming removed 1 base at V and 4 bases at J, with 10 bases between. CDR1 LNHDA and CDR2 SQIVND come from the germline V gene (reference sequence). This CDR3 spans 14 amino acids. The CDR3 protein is CASSIVSGIYGYTF. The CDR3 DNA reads TGTGCCAGTAGTATAGTTTCAGGAATCTATGGCTACACCTTC.

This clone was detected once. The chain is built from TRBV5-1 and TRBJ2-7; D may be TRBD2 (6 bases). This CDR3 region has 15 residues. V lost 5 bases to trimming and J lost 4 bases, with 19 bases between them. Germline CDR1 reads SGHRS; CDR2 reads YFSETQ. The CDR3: CASRSGEVGYYEQYF. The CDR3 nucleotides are TGCGCCAGCAGATCTGGGGAGGTAGGGTATTACGAGCAGTACTTC.

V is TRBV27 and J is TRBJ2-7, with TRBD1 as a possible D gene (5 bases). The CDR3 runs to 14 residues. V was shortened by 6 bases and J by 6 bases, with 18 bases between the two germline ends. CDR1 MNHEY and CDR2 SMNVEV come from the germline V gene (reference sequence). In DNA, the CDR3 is TGTGCCAGCAGCCGCGTCAGGGAACGGAGCGAGCAGTACTTC. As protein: CASSRVRERSEQYF.

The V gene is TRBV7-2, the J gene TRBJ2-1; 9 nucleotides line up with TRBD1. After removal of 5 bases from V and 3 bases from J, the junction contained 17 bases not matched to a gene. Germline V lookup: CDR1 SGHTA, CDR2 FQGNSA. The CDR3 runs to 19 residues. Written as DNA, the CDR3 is TGTGCCAGCAGCCCAGCTTTCCAAACGGGACAGGGCTTCTACAATGAGCAGTTCTTC. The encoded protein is CASSPAFQTGQGFYNEQFF.

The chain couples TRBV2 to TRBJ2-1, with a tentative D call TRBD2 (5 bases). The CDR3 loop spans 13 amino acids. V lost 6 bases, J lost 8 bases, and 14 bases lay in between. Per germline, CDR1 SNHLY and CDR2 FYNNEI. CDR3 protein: CASRFGVQDEQFF. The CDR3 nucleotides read TGTGCCAGCAGGTTCGGGGTTCAAGATGAGCAGTTCTTC.

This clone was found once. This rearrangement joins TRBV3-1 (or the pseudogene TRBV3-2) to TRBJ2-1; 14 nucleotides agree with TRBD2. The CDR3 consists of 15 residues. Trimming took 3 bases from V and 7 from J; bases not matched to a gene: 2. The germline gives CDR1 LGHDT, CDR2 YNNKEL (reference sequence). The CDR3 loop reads CASSQGTSGSNEQFF. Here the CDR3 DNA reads TGTGCCAGCAGCCAGGGGACTAGCGGGAGTAATGAGCAGTTCTTC.

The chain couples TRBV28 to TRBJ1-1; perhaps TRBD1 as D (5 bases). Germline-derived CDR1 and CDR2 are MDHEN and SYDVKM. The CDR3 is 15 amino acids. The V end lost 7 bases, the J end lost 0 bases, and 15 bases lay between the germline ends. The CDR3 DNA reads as TGTGCCAGCAACCTCGCCGACAGAATGAACACTGAAGCTTTCTTT. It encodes CASNLADRMNTEAFF.

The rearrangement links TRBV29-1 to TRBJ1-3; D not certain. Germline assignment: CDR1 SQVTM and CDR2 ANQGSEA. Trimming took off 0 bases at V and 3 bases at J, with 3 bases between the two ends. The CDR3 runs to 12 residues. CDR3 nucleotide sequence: TGCAGCGTTGAAGATCTTGGAAACACCATATATTTT. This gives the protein CSVEDLGNTIYF.

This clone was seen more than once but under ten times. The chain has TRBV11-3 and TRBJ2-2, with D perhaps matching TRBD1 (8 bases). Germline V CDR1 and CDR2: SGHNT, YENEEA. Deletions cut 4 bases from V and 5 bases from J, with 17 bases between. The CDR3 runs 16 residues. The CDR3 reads CASSSRTGRGTGELFF. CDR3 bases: TGTGCCAGCAGCTCGAGGACAGGGAGGGGAACCGGGGAGCTGTTTTTT.

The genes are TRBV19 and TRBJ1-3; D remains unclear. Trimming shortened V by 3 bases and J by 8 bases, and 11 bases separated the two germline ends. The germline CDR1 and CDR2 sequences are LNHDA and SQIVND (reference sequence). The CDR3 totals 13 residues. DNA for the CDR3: TGTGCCAGTAGTATTATGGTCGGGGACACCATATATTTT. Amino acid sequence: CASSIMVGDTIYF.

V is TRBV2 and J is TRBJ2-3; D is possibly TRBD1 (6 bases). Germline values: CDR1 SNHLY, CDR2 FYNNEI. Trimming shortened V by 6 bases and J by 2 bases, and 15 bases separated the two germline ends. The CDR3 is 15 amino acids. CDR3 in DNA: TGTGCCAGCAGCCTTCTCCGGGACAACACAGATACGCAGTATTTT. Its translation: CASSLLRDNTDTQYF. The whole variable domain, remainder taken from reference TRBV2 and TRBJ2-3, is EPEVTQTPSHQVTQMGQEVILRCVPISNHLYFYWYRQILGQKVEFLVSFYNNEISEKSEIFDDQFSVERPDGSNFTLKIRSTKLEDSAMYFCASSLLRDNTDTQYFGPGTRLTVL.

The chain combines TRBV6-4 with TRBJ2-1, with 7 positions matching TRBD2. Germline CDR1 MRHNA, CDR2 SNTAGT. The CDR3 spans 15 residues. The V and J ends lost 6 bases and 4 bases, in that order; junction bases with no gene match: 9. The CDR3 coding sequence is TGTGCCAGCAGCCCCTCGGGGGGATGGTACAATGAGCAGTTCTTC. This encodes CASSPSGGWYNEQFF.

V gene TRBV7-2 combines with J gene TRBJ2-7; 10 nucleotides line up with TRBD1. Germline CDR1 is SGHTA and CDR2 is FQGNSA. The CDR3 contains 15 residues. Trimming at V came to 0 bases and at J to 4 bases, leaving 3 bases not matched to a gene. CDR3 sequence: CASSLAPGQGYEQYF. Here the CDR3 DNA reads TGTGCCAGCAGCTTAGCGCCGGGACAGGGGTACGAGCAGTACTTC.

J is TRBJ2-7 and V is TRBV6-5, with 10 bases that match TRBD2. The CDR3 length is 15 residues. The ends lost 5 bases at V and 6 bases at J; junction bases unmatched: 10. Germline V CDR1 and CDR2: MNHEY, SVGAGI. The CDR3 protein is CASSPASGRRSEQYF. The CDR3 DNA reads TGTGCCAGCAGTCCAGCTAGCGGGAGACGCTCCGAGCAGTACTTC.

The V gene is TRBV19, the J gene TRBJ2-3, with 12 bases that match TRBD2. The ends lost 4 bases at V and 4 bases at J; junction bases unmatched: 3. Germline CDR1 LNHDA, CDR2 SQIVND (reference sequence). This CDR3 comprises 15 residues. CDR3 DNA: TGTGCCAGTAGTAGGTGGACTAGCGGGGCAGATACGCAGTATTTT. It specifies CASSRWTSGADTQYF.

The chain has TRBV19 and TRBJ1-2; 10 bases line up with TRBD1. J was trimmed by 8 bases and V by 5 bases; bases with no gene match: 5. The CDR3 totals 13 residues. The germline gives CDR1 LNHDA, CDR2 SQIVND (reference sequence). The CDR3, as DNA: TGTGCCAGTAGTCCCCGGGACAGGGGCGGCTACACCTTC. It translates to CASSPRDRGGYTF.

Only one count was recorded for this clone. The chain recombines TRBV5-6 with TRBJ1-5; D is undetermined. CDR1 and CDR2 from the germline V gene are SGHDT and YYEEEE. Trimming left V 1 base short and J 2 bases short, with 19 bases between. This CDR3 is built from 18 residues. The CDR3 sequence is CASSLSGLGPRGNQPQHF. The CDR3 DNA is TGTGCCAGCAGCTTGAGCGGCCTTGGCCCAAGGGGCAATCAGCCCCAGCATTTT.

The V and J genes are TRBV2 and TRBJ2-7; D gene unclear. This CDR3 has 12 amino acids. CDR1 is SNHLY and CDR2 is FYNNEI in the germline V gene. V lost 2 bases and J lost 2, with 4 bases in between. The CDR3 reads CASSELPYEQYF. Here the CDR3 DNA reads TGTGCCAGCAGTGAACTTCCCTACGAGCAGTACTTC.